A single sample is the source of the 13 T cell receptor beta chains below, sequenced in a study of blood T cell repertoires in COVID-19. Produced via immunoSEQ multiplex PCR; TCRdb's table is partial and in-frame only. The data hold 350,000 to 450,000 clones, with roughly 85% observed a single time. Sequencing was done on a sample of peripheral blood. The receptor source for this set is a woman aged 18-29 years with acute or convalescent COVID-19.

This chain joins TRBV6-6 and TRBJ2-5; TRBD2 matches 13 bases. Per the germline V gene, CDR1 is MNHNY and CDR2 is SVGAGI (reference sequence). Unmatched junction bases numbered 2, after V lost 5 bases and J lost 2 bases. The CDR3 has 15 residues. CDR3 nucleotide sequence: TGTGCCAGCAGTCGGACTAGCGGGGGTCAAGAGACCCAGTACTTC. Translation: CASSRTSGGQETQYF.

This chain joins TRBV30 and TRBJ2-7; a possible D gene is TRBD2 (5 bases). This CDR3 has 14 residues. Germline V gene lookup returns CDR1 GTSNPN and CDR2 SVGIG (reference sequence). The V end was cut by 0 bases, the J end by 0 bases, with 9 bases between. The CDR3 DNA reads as TGTGCCTGGAGTGTCCCGGGGAGCTCCTACGAGCAGTACTTC. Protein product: CAWSVPGSSYEQYF.

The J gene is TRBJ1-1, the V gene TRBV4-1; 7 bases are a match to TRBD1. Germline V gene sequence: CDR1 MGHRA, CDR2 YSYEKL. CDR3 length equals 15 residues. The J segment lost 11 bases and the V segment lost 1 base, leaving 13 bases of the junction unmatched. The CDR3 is CASSQADRVSSRAFF. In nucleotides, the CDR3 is TGCGCCAGCAGCCAAGCCGACAGGGTATCCTCCCGGGCTTTCTTT.

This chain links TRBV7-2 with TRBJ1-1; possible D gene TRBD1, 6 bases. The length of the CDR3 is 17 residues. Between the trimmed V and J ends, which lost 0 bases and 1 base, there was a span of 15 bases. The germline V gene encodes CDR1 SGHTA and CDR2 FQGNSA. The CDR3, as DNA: TGTGCCAGCAGCTTAGCGCGGGGGGGGCCAGCGAACACTGAAGCTTTCTTT. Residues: CASSLARGGPANTEAFF. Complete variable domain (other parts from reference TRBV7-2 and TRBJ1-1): GAGVSQSPSNKVTEKGKDVELRCDPISGHTALYWYRQSLGQGLEFLIYFQGNSAPDKSGLPSDRFSAERTGGSVSTLTIQRTQQEDSAVYLCASSLARGGPANTEAFFGQGTRLTVV.

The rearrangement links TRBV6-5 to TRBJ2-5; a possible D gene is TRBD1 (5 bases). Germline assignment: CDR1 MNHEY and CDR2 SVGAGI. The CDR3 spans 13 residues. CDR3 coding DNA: TGTGCGACCAGGTGGGGCGTGTCCGAGACCCAGTACTTC. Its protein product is CATRWGVSETQYF.

The CDR3 DNA reads as TGTGCCAGCAGTAAACCCCCGGGGGACACTGAAGCTTTCTTT. It is translated as CASSKPPGDTEAFF. The V gene is TRBV6-5, the J gene TRBJ1-1; the D gene is possibly TRBD1 (5 bases). Looked up from germline, CDR1 is MNHEY and CDR2 is SVGAGI. V lost 5 bases and J lost 3, with 13 bases in between. The CDR3 runs to 14 residues.

The CDR3 nucleotides read TGTGCCAGCAGCTTAGGGGGCGGCCTTACCTACGAGCAGTACTTC. Its translation is CASSLGGGLTYEQYF. The V and J genes are TRBV7-2 and TRBJ2-7, with D possibly being TRBD1 (5 bases). The germline V and J ends were trimmed by 1 base and 2 bases, with 12 bases remaining between them. CDR3 length: 15 residues. Germline values: CDR1 SGHTA, CDR2 FQGNSA.

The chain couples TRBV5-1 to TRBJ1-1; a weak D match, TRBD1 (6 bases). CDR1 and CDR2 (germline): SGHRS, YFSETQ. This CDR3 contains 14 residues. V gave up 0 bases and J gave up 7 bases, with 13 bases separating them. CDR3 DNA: TGCGCCAGCAGCTTGGACAGGGCTACCTTTGAAGCTTTCTTT. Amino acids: CASSLDRATFEAFF.

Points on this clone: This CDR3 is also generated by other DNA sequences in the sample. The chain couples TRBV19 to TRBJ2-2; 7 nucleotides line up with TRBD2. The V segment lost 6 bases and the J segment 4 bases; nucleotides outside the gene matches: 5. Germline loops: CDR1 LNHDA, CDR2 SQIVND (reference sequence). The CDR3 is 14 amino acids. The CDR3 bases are TGTGCCAGTAGACCCGGGACTACCACCGGGGAGCTGTTTTTT. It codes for CASRPGTTTGELFF.

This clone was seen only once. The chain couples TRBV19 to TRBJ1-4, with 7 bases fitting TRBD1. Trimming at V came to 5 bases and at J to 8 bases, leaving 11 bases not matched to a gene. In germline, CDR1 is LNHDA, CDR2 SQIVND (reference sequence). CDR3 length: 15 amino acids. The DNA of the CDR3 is TGTGCCAGTAGTTCAACCGGGACAGTTTACGAAAAACTGTTTTTT. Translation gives CASSSTGTVYEKLFF. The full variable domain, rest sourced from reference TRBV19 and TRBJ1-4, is DGGITQSPKYLFRKEGQNVTLSCEQNLNHDAMYWYRQDPGQGLRLIYYSQIVNDFQKGDIAEGYSVSREKKESFPLTVTSAQKNPTAFYLCASSSTGTVYEKLFFGSGTQLSVL.

The CDR3 region is CASSLGQGAYAGELFF. In DNA, the CDR3 is TGTGCCAGTAGTTTAGGACAGGGGGCGTATGCCGGGGAGCTGTTTTTT. This chain connects TRBV19 to TRBJ2-2; 11 bases align to TRBD1. With V trimmed by 5 bases and J by 6 bases, 8 bases remained unmatched. Germline V gene lookup returns CDR1 LNHDA and CDR2 SQIVND (reference sequence). The CDR3 loop spans 16 amino acids.

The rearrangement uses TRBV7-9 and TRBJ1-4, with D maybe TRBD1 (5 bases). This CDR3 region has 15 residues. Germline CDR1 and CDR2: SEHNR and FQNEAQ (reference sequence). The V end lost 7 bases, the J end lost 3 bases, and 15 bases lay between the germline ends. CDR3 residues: CASTQGWAANEKLFF. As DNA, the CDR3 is TGTGCCAGCACTCAGGGTTGGGCGGCTAATGAAAAACTGTTTTTT.

The DNA for the CDR3 is TGTGCCAGCAGCCAAGGTGGCGGCCAAGAGACCCAGTACTTC. Residues: CASSQGGGQETQYF. This chain joins TRBV4-2 and TRBJ2-5; D unresolved. Germline CDR1 reads LGHNA; CDR2 reads YNFKEQ. The CDR3 is 14 residues long. V was trimmed by 1 base and J by 1 base, leaving 7 bases between them.